These T cell receptor beta chains were read from a single sample in a study of control samples from healthy donors and cancer patients. Assay used: immunoSEQ multiplex PCR; TCRdb lists only in-frame clones, some missing. The sample has about 120,000 clones, around 87% seen once. The sample taken for sequencing was blood. These receptors all come from a man aged 55 to 70 in good health. CDR3s include the opening cysteine and the closing phenylalanine or tryptophan. A D gene is named only where the DNA matches it firmly. Size values are once, few and many counts, or a class for expanded clones, and some rows have none.

abundance	v_gene	d_gene	j_gene	CDR3nt	CDR3aa
.	TRBV4-1	.	TRBJ2-2	TGCGCCAGCAGCCCCAGTGAGGTGTGGGTCGCCGGGGAGCTGTTTTTT	CASSPSEVWVAGELFF
once	TRBV9	.	TRBJ1-3	TGTGCCAGCAGCGTTCAGGGCAACTCTGGAAACACCATATATTTT	CASSVQGNSGNTIYF
.	TRBV18	TRBD1	TRBJ1-1	TGTGCCAGCTCACTACTCACAGGGGGCAACACTGAAGCTTTCTTT	CASSLLTGGNTEAFF
.	TRBV18	TRBD1	TRBJ1-3	TGTGCCAGCTCGGACAGGGCGGCGGGAAACACCATATATTTT	CASSDRAAGNTIYF
.	TRBV5-1	TRBD1	TRBJ2-6	TGCGCCAGCAGCTTGGCCTTAGGGACAGACTCTGGGGCCAACGTCCTGACTTTC	CASSLALGTDSGANVLTF
.	TRBV19	TRBD1	TRBJ1-1	TGTGCCAGTAGTCCATTGACAGGGGCGAACACTGAAGCTTTCTTT	CASSPLTGANTEAFF
.	TRBV5-1	.	TRBJ1-1	TGCGCCAGCAGCCTGGAGGGGTTGGTGAACACTGAAGCTTTCTTT	CASSLEGLVNTEAFF
.	TRBV5-8	TRBD1	TRBJ1-6	TGTGCCAGCAGCACGGGACAGGGGAGTTCACCCCTCCACTTT	CASSTGQGSSPLHF
.	TRBV6-5	.	TRBJ2-7	TGTGCCAGCAGCCGACAGGATGGGGGGTACGAGCAGTACTTC	CASSRQDGGYEQYF
.	TRBV27	.	TRBJ1-3	TGTGCCAGCAGAACAAACTTAGCTGGAAACACCATATATTTT	CASRTNLAGNTIYF
.	TRBV3-1/TRBV3-2	TRBD1	TRBJ1-4	TGTGCCAGCAGCCAAGACCGGACAGGGTGGTTCCAAGCAACTAATGAAAAACTGTTTTTT	CASSQDRTGWFQATNEKLFF
.	TRBV28	.	TRBJ1-1	TGTGCCAGCAGTGCCGCAGGGGATTGGCTGAACACTGAAGCTTTCTTT	CASSAAGDWLNTEAFF
.	TRBV19	.	TRBJ2-6	TGTGCCAGTAGTATACCAGTATCTGCCGGGGCCAACGTCCTGACTTTC	CASSIPVSAGANVLTF
.	TRBV18	.	TRBJ1-1	TGTGCCAGCTCACCCAGAACATCTCGGGGGAACACTGAAGCTTTCTTT	CASSPRTSRGNTEAFF
.	TRBV12-3/TRBV12-4	.	TRBJ1-2	TGTGCCAGCAGTTTTGGACGGAACTATGGCTACACCTTC	CASSFGRNYGYTF
once	TRBV7-8	.	TRBJ2-7	TGTGCCAGCAGCTCCCCAGGTGGGGGGACCCCCTACGAGCAGTACTTC	CASSSPGGGTPYEQYF
.	TRBV5-8	TRBD2	TRBJ2-7	TGTGCCAGCACTCACATAGGACTAGCACGGCAGTACTTC	CASTHIGLARQYF
once	TRBV30	TRBD2	TRBJ2-5	TGTGCCTGGGGAGCTGGGGCGGGGGGTACCCAGTACTTC	CAWGAGAGGTQYF
few	TRBV6-1	TRBD1	TRBJ1-2	TGTGCCAGCAGTGACAGACAGGGGCCTAACTATGGCTACACCTTC	CASSDRQGPNYGYTF
.	TRBV18	.	TRBJ1-2	TGTGCCAGCTCCCTAGGAACAGGGTCCTCTGGTGGCTACACCTTC	CASSLGTGSSGGYTF
.	TRBV5-4	.	TRBJ1-5	TGTGCCAGCAGCTTAGGGGGAGCTAATAGCAATCAGCCCCAGCATTTT	CASSLGGANSNQPQHF
.	TRBV6-6	.	TRBJ1-6	TGTGCCAGCAGTTACTCGGATTCACCCCTCCACTTT	CASSYSDSPLHF
.	TRBV28	TRBD1	TRBJ1-1	TGTGCCAGCAGTTCGACAGGGGGTCGGAACTTT	CASSSTGGRNF
once	TRBV25-1	.	TRBJ2-4	TGTGCCAGCAGTGCCGGAGGGGGCGTGAACATTCAGTACTTC	CASSAGGGVNIQYF
.	TRBV7-2	TRBD2	TRBJ2-5	TGTGCCAGCAGCTTACGCGGGGGGGACCAAGAGACCCAGTACTTC	CASSLRGGDQETQYF
.	TRBV12-1	.	TRBJ1-1	TGTGCCAGCAGCGGGGGACAGGGGAGCACTGAAGCTTTCTTT	CASSGGQGSTEAFF
.	TRBV5-5	.	TRBJ1-1	TGTGCCAGCAGCTTCAGAGGGGACATGAACACTGAAGCTTTCTTT	CASSFRGDMNTEAFF
.	TRBV19	.	TRBJ1-1	TGTGCCAGTAGTGTCGCAGGGGTCGGCACTGAAGCTTTCTTT	CASSVAGVGTEAFF
.	TRBV19	TRBD1	TRBJ1-2	TGTGCCAGCCGGGACAGCGAGCCGAACTATGGCTACACCTTC	CASRDSEPNYGYTF
.	TRBV3-1/TRBV3-2	.	TRBJ1-1	TGTGCCAGCAGCCCCGGTCCGAACACTGAAGCTTTCTTT	CASSPGPNTEAFF
.	TRBV6-2/TRBV6-3	TRBD1	TRBJ1-2	TGTGCCAGCAGTTTTCCGACCGGGACAGCTTTCTATGGCTACACCTTC	CASSFPTGTAFYGYTF
.	TRBV12-3/TRBV12-4	.	TRBJ2-3	TGTGCCAGCAGTTCACAGGGTGGGGGGCAGTATTTT	CASSSQGGGQYF
few	TRBV27	.	TRBJ2-7	TGTGCCAGCAGAGCAACCAGCTCCTACGAGCAGTACTTC	CASRATSSYEQYF
.	TRBV28	.	TRBJ1-5	TGTGCCAGCTCGAACGGGGGGGTTCAGGGTCAGCCCCAGCATTTT	CASSNGGVQGQPQHF
.	TRBV19	.	TRBJ1-1	TGTGCCAGTAAGGCCAGGGCCGGCGACAGTACTGAAGCTTTCTTT	CASKARAGDSTEAFF
.	TRBV7-2	.	TRBJ1-5	TGTGCCAGCAGCCCCACCCCGGGTATTCAGCCCCAGCATTTT	CASSPTPGIQPQHF
.	TRBV5-1	TRBD1	TRBJ1-5	TGCGCCAGCAGCTCCGGGACAGGGGCTGGTCAGCCCCAGCATTTT	CASSSGTGAGQPQHF
.	TRBV30	TRBD1	TRBJ1-6	TGTGCCTGGAGTGAGGACAGGGAGGGGACCCTCCACTTT	CAWSEDREGTLHF
.	TRBV27	.	TRBJ1-1	TGTGCCAGCAGTTTCGGGAGGGGCACTGAAGCTTTCTTT	CASSFGRGTEAFF
.	TRBV10-1	.	TRBJ2-6	TGCGCCAGCAGTGGCCCAGTGGGTCAATCTGGGGCCAACGTCCTGACTTTC	CASSGPVGQSGANVLTF
.	TRBV7-8	.	TRBJ1-5	TGTGCCAGCAGCTTAGTAGCTCGTATGGAGCCCCAGCATTTT	CASSLVARMEPQHF
once	TRBV19	.	TRBJ1-4	TGTGCCAGTAGTATACGGGGACCTAATGAAAAACTGTTTTTT	CASSIRGPNEKLFF
.	TRBV6-1	TRBD2	TRBJ2-3	TGTGCCAGCAGTGATGGGTCTAGCGGAGCTACGCAGTATTTT	CASSDGSSGATQYF
.	TRBV6-4	.	TRBJ1-6	TGTGCCAGCAGTGACTCTTTGGACGGAAATTCACCCCTCCACTTT	CASSDSLDGNSPLHF
.	TRBV4-1	.	TRBJ2-5	TGCGCCAGCAGCCTCAGACAGTCCACCCAAGAGACCCAGTACTTC	CASSLRQSTQETQYF
.	TRBV7-9	TRBD1	TRBJ1-4	TGTGCCAGCAGCTTAGGGATACAGGGGGCTAGTGAAAAACTGTTTTTT	CASSLGIQGASEKLFF
.	TRBV24-1	.	TRBJ2-1	TGTGCCACCAGTGATCCGCGGGACGGGTACAATGAGCAGTTCTTC	CATSDPRDGYNEQFF
.	TRBV6-1	TRBD1	TRBJ1-4	TGTGCCAGCAGTTCAACAGGGGCCCCAGATGAAAAACTGTTTTTT	CASSSTGAPDEKLFF
.	TRBV19	.	TRBJ1-5	TGTGCCAGTAGTAGCGGGCTTGGGGGCAATCAGCCCCAGCATTTT	CASSSGLGGNQPQHF